This TCR beta chain is from a study of T cells in Graves' hyperthyroidism and ophthalmopathy. Study findings and constraints: The model forecast ophthalmopathy, anticipating it by a median about six months before onset.

Individuals with ophthalmopathy presented a Clinical Activity Score of at least 3, a NOSPECS grade of at least 4 and a duration under 3 months. Using RNA transcripts as the source, TCR beta CDR3 regions were amplified. The TCR CDR3 first-round RT-PCR relied on the HTBI primer set. TCRdb processed the multiplex PCR reads anew with MiXCR; each CDR3 protein has one entry. Among approximately 300,000 distinct CDR3 sequences, 15% to 20% were seen once, and the ten largest hold under 45%. Comments on this clonotype: The antigen is not known.

Material: blood. The sequence came from a man aged 50-60 years with Graves' ophthalmopathy.

The CDR3 sequence: CASGLSGTVNTEAFF. The CDR3 DNA reads as TGTGCTAGTGGTTTGTCCGGGACGGTGAACACTGAAGCTTTCTTT. The chain recombines TRBV12-5 with TRBJ1-1, with a possible D match to TRBD1 (5 bases). V was clipped by 2 bases and J by 0 bases, with 10 bases between them. Germline V gene lookup returns CDR1 LGHNT and CDR2 FRNRAP. This CDR3 is 15 amino acids long.